Detailed here is one TCR beta chain. Its specificity is not known. There are 14 residues in the CDR3. Germline loops: CDR1 KGHDR, CDR2 SFDVKD. Trimming cost V 7 bases and J 7 bases; bases outside gene matches: 4. Assay used: immunoSEQ multiplex PCR; TCRdb lists only in-frame clones, some missing. The sample yields about 180,000 clones, just over 85% seen once. The data belong to a study of T cell responses to AZD1222 COVID-19 vaccine. Regarding the study as a whole: A reported finding is that nearly half of spike-specific TCRs target unmutated variant regions. It should be noted that donors were predominantly white British and more often female, and clonal diversity was possibly underestimated. At study baseline, merely five or six AZD1222 recipients were seropositive. Compared with day 0, the breadth and depth of the Spike-specific TCR repertoire rose significantly after two doses of AZD1222.

This chain connects TRBV24-1 to TRBJ2-2, with 11 bases matching TRBD1. Sequences were derived from peripheral blood, sampled 28 days after the second AZD1222 dose. This receptor was obtained from an adult who received the AZD1222 COVID-19 vaccine. The CDR3 bases are TGTGCCACCAGAGGACAGGGGGCGGACGGGGAGCTGTTTTTT. Protein sequence: CATRGQGADGELFF.